The rows below give T cell receptor beta chains drawn from one sample of a study of shared clonotypes between healthy human individuals. Sequenced by immunoSEQ multiplex PCR; TCRdb stores in-frame clones only, minus some. The table has approximately 2,000,000 clones, just under 95% seen once. Sequencing was done on a sample of naive CD4+ T cells from PBMCs. The receptors derive from a man between 18 and 35 years old in good health. Some clones in this sample may be carry-over from other donors' samples. Both conserved end residues are part of each CDR3. Each record gives: D gene, J gene, clone size, V gene, CDR3 protein, CDR3 DNA. A D gene is named only where the DNA matches it firmly. The listing skips clone size in some rows; elsewhere it reads once, few, many or a size class.

d_gene: .
j_gene: TRBJ2-2
abundance: .
v_gene: TRBV5-1
CDR3aa: CASSFDRPNTGELFF
CDR3nt: TGCGCCAGCAGCTTTGACAGGCCGAACACCGGGGAGCTGTTTTTT

d_gene: TRBD2
j_gene: TRBJ2-6
abundance: once
v_gene: TRBV28
CDR3aa: CASSLFRGGSGANVLTF
CDR3nt: TGTGCCAGCAGTTTATTCCGCGGGGGTTCTGGGGCCAACGTCCTGACTTTC

d_gene: .
j_gene: TRBJ2-5
abundance: .
v_gene: TRBV11-2
CDR3aa: CASSVGSLETQYF
CDR3nt: TGTGCCAGCAGCGTCGGAAGCTTGGAGACCCAGTACTTC

d_gene: .
j_gene: TRBJ2-1
abundance: .
v_gene: TRBV7-2
CDR3aa: CASSLGPTRNEQFF
CDR3nt: TGTGCCAGCAGCTTGGGACCGACTAGAAATGAGCAGTTCTTC

d_gene: TRBD1
j_gene: TRBJ2-3
abundance: .
v_gene: TRBV6-1
CDR3aa: CASTGGRTDTQYF
CDR3nt: TGTGCCAGTACAGGGGGCCGCACAGATACGCAGTATTTT

d_gene: TRBD2
j_gene: TRBJ2-7
abundance: .
v_gene: TRBV9
CDR3aa: CASSERGTSGTYEQYF
CDR3nt: TGTGCCAGCAGCGAGAGGGGGACTAGCGGGACCTACGAGCAGTACTTC

d_gene: TRBD2
j_gene: TRBJ2-1
abundance: .
v_gene: TRBV19
CDR3aa: CASSTLAGINEQFF
CDR3nt: TGTGCCAGTAGTACTCTAGCGGGGATCAATGAGCAGTTCTTC

d_gene: .
j_gene: TRBJ1-2
abundance: .
v_gene: TRBV29-1
CDR3aa: CSVAVAGGAGYGYTF
CDR3nt: TGCAGCGTTGCGGTCGCGGGGGGCGCGGGCTATGGCTACACCTTC

d_gene: .
j_gene: TRBJ1-1
abundance: .
v_gene: TRBV2
CDR3aa: CASTGGSGRENTEAFF
CDR3nt: TGTGCCAGCACGGGGGGGTCAGGAAGGGAGAACACTGAAGCTTTCTTT

d_gene: TRBD1
j_gene: TRBJ2-3
abundance: .
v_gene: TRBV18
CDR3aa: CASSPAGGRTDTQYF
CDR3nt: TGTGCCAGCTCACCAGCAGGGGGCCGCACAGATACGCAGTATTTT

d_gene: .
j_gene: TRBJ1-1
abundance: .
v_gene: TRBV18
CDR3aa: CASSPYQGTEAFF
CDR3nt: TGTGCCAGCTCACCCTACCAGGGCACTGAAGCTTTCTTT

d_gene: .
j_gene: TRBJ2-1
abundance: .
v_gene: TRBV1
CDR3aa: CTSKWTSGRPLMDEQFF
CDR3nt: TGCACCAGCAAATGGACTAGCGGGAGGCCTCTTATGGATGAGCAGTTCTTC

d_gene: .
j_gene: TRBJ2-7
abundance: few
v_gene: TRBV5-1
CDR3aa: CASSGGLSSYEQYF
CDR3nt: TGCGCCAGCAGTGGTGGCCTCTCCTCCTACGAGCAGTACTTC

d_gene: TRBD1
j_gene: TRBJ1-1
abundance: .
v_gene: TRBV19
CDR3aa: CASSHRRDRFSEAFF
CDR3nt: TGTGCCAGTTCTCACCGCCGGGACAGATTTTCTGAAGCTTTCTTT

d_gene: .
j_gene: TRBJ2-3
abundance: .
v_gene: TRBV7-2
CDR3aa: CASSLAMAGGTDTQYF
CDR3nt: TGTGCCAGCAGCTTAGCGATGGCAGGGGGCACAGATACGCAGTATTTT

d_gene: .
j_gene: TRBJ2-6
abundance: .
v_gene: TRBV28
CDR3aa: CASSSPRDAYSGANVLTF
CDR3nt: TGTGCCAGCAGTTCACCTCGGGACGCGTACTCTGGGGCCAACGTCCTGACTTTC

d_gene: .
j_gene: TRBJ2-2
abundance: .
v_gene: TRBV5-1
CDR3aa: CASSSAGTVNTGELFF
CDR3nt: TGCGCCAGCAGCTCCGCCGGGACGGTCAACACCGGGGAGCTGTTTTTT

d_gene: .
j_gene: TRBJ2-3
abundance: .
v_gene: TRBV30
CDR3aa: CAWSAPQYRSRADTQYF
CDR3nt: TGTGCCTGGAGTGCCCCCCAGTATAGGTCAAGGGCAGATACGCAGTATTTT

d_gene: TRBD1
j_gene: TRBJ1-2
abundance: .
v_gene: TRBV7-9
CDR3aa: CASSLDPGQGKALNTF
CDR3nt: TGTGCCAGCAGCTTAGATCCGGGACAGGGAAAGGCTCTTAACACCTTC

d_gene: TRBD1
j_gene: TRBJ1-2
abundance: .
v_gene: TRBV19
CDR3aa: CASSFLTGTLYGYTF
CDR3nt: TGTGCCAGTAGTTTCTTGACAGGGACTCTCTATGGCTACACCTTC

d_gene: .
j_gene: TRBJ1-4
abundance: .
v_gene: TRBV28
CDR3aa: CASSPYATNEKLFF
CDR3nt: TGTGCCAGCAGTCCTTATGCAACTAATGAAAAACTGTTTTTT

d_gene: .
j_gene: TRBJ1-5
abundance: .
v_gene: TRBV27
CDR3aa: CASHFPGQPQHF
CDR3nt: TGTGCCAGCCACTTTCCTGGTCAGCCCCAGCATTTT

d_gene: TRBD2
j_gene: TRBJ2-1
abundance: .
v_gene: TRBV10-3
CDR3aa: CASGTSGINEQFF
CDR3nt: TGTGCCTCCGGGACTAGCGGGATCAATGAGCAGTTCTTC

d_gene: .
j_gene: TRBJ2-1
abundance: .
v_gene: TRBV27
CDR3aa: CASTRRGPIYNEQFF
CDR3nt: TGTGCCAGCACCAGACGTGGGCCGATCTACAATGAGCAGTTCTTC

d_gene: .
j_gene: TRBJ2-1
abundance: .
v_gene: TRBV18
CDR3aa: CASSPRAEQFF
CDR3nt: TGTGCCAGCTCACCGAGGGCTGAGCAGTTCTTC

d_gene: .
j_gene: TRBJ2-5
abundance: .
v_gene: TRBV10-3
CDR3aa: CAIRSPSEGQETQYF
CDR3nt: TGTGCCATCAGGTCGCCCTCCGAGGGCCAAGAGACCCAGTACTTC

d_gene: TRBD1
j_gene: TRBJ2-1
abundance: .
v_gene: TRBV11-3
CDR3aa: CASSAGQGSYNEQFF
CDR3nt: TGTGCCAGCAGCGCCGGACAGGGGAGCTACAATGAGCAGTTCTTC

d_gene: .
j_gene: TRBJ1-2
abundance: .
v_gene: TRBV6-5
CDR3aa: CASSPAGGANGYTF
CDR3nt: TGTGCCAGCAGTCCGGCGGGAGGGGCCAATGGCTACACCTTC

d_gene: TRBD1
j_gene: TRBJ1-4
abundance: .
v_gene: TRBV5-4
CDR3aa: CASSEDRVEKLFF
CDR3nt: TGTGCCAGCAGCGAGGACAGGGTTGAAAAACTGTTTTTT

d_gene: .
j_gene: TRBJ1-3
abundance: .
v_gene: TRBV11-2
CDR3aa: CASSLSPQAFSGNTIYF
CDR3nt: TGTGCCAGCAGCTTAAGCCCCCAGGCGTTCTCTGGAAACACCATATATTTT

d_gene: TRBD1
j_gene: TRBJ2-7
abundance: .
v_gene: TRBV28
CDR3aa: CASRRVGQGDREQYF
CDR3nt: TGTGCCAGCAGGCGTGTTGGGCAGGGGGATAGGGAGCAGTACTTC

d_gene: TRBD1
j_gene: TRBJ2-1
abundance: .
v_gene: TRBV18
CDR3aa: CASSPQGATYNEQFF
CDR3nt: TGTGCCAGCTCACCACAGGGGGCAACCTACAATGAGCAGTTCTTC

d_gene: .
j_gene: TRBJ2-2
abundance: .
v_gene: TRBV9
CDR3aa: CASSRKGANTGELFF
CDR3nt: TGTGCCAGCAGCAGAAAGGGGGCGAACACCGGGGAGCTGTTTTTT

d_gene: .
j_gene: TRBJ1-1
abundance: .
v_gene: TRBV7-2
CDR3aa: CASSPRAGYTEAFF
CDR3nt: TGTGCCAGCAGCCCCCGTGCGGGGTACACTGAAGCTTTCTTT

d_gene: .
j_gene: TRBJ1-1
abundance: few
v_gene: TRBV29-1
CDR3aa: CSVAMALNTEAFF
CDR3nt: TGCAGCGTTGCTATGGCCTTGAACACTGAAGCTTTCTTT

d_gene: .
j_gene: TRBJ2-1
abundance: .
v_gene: TRBV5-4
CDR3aa: CASSLGAVANEQFF
CDR3nt: TGTGCCAGCAGCTTGGGGGCGGTGGCCAATGAGCAGTTCTTC

d_gene: TRBD2
j_gene: TRBJ2-3
abundance: .
v_gene: TRBV6-6
CDR3aa: CASKASGGFTDTQYF
CDR3nt: TGTGCCAGCAAGGCTAGCGGGGGATTCACAGATACGCAGTATTTT

d_gene: .
j_gene: TRBJ2-7
abundance: .
v_gene: TRBV29-1
CDR3aa: CSVGRGSYEQYF
CDR3nt: TGCAGCGTTGGGCGGGGCTCCTACGAGCAGTACTTC

d_gene: .
j_gene: TRBJ2-1
abundance: .
v_gene: TRBV7-2
CDR3aa: CASSLEEGYNEQFF
CDR3nt: TGTGCCAGCAGCTTAGAAGAGGGGTACAATGAGCAGTTCTTC

d_gene: .
j_gene: TRBJ1-5
abundance: .
v_gene: TRBV7-2
CDR3aa: CASSLVFSSGWGQPQHF
CDR3nt: TGTGCCAGCAGCTTAGTGTTCTCGTCAGGGTGGGGTCAGCCCCAGCATTTT